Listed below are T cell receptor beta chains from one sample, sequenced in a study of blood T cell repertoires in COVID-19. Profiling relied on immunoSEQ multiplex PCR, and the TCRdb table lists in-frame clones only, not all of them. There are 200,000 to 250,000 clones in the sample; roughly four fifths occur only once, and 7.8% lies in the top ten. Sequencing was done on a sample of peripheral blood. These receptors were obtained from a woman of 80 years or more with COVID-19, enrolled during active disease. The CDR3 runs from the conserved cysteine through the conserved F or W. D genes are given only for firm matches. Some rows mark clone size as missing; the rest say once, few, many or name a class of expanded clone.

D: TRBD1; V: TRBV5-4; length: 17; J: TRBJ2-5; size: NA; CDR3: CASSSPGQGISLETQYF; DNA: TGTGCCAGCAGCTCGCCGGGACAGGGGATTAGTTTGGAGACCCAGTACTTC
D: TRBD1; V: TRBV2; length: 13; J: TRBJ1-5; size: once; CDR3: CAGGQNNNQPQHF; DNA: TGTGCCGGGGGACAGAATAACAATCAGCCCCAGCATTTT
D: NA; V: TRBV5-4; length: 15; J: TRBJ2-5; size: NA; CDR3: CASSQGGAGSETQYF; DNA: TGTGCCAGCAGCCAGGGGGGCGCGGGATCGGAGACCCAGTACTTC
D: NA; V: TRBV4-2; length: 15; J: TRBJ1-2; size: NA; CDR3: CASSRQRGGLGGYTF; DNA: TGTGCCAGCAGCCGGCAAAGGGGGGGACTGGGTGGCTACACCTTC
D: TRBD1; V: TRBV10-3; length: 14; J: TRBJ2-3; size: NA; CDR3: CAIRIGAGGDTQYF; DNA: TGTGCCATCAGGATAGGGGCAGGGGGAGATACGCAGTATTTT
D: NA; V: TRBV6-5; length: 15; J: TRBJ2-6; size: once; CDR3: CASMSIYSGANVLTF; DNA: TGTGCCAGCATGAGCATATACTCTGGGGCCAACGTCCTGACTTTC
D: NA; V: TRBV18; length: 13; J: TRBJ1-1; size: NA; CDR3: CASSLLEGPEAFF; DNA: TGTGCCAGCTCACTCCTGGAGGGGCCGGAAGCTTTCTTT
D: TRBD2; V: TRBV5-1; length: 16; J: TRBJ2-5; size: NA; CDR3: CASSLGSSGDQETQYF; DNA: TGCGCCAGCAGCTTGGGTTCAAGCGGGGACCAAGAGACCCAGTACTTC
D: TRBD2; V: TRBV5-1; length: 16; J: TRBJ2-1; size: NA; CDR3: CASSLASSGANNEQFF; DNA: TGCGCCAGCAGCTTGGCGTCTAGCGGGGCAAACAATGAGCAGTTCTTC
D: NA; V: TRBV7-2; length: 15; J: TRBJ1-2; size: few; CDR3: CASSLRRQGSGGYTF; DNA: TGTGCCAGCAGCTTAAGGCGCCAGGGGTCAGGTGGCTACACCTTC
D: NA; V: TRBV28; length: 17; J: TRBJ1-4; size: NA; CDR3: CASSSGGGISTNEKLFF; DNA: TGTGCCAGCAGTTCGGGGGGGGGTATTTCAACTAATGAAAAACTGTTTTTT
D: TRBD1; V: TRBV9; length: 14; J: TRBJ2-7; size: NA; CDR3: CARLPGQTTYEQYF; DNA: TGTGCCAGACTCCCGGGACAGACCACCTACGAGCAGTACTTC
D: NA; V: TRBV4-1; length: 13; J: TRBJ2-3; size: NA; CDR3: CASSHQGTDTQYF; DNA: TGCGCCAGCAGCCACCAGGGGACAGATACGCAGTATTTT
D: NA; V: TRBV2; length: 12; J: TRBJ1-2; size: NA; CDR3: CASTEGTSGYTF; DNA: TGTGCCAGCACCGAGGGGACATCCGGCTACACCTTC
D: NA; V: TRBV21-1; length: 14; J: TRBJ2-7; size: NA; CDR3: CASSKGLDSYEQYF; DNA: TGTGCCAGCAGCAAGGGACTTGACTCCTACGAGCAGTACTTC
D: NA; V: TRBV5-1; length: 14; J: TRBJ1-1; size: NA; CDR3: CASSLVAGETEAFF; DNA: TGCGCCAGCAGCTTGGTAGCAGGGGAAACTGAAGCTTTCTTT
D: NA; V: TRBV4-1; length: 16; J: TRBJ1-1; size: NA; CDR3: CASSQDRTTPNTEAFF; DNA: TGCGCCAGCAGCCAAGACAGGACAACCCCGAACACTGAAGCTTTCTTT
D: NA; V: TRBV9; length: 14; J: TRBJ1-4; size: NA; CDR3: CASSGGAGKEKLFF; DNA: TGTGCCAGCAGCGGGGGTGCAGGGAAGGAAAAACTGTTTTTT
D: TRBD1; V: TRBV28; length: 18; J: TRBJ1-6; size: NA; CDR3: CASSPFGGQGSYNSPLHF; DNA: TGTGCCAGCAGTCCCTTTGGGGGACAGGGCTCCTATAATTCACCCCTCCACTTT
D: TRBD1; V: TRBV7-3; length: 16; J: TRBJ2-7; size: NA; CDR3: CASSLKGTGGYHEQYF; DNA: TGTGCCAGCAGCTTAAAGGGGACAGGGGGCTATCACGAGCAGTACTTC
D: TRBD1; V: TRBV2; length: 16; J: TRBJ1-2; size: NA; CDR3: CASSEDRGLINYGYTF; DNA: TGTGCCAGCAGTGAAGACAGGGGGCTAATTAACTATGGCTACACCTTC
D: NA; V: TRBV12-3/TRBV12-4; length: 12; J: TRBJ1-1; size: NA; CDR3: CASSLGRRGAFF; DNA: TGTGCCAGCAGTTTAGGGAGGCGGGGAGCTTTCTTT
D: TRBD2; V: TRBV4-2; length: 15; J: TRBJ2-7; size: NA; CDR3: CASSQEPTSGYEQYF; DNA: TGTGCCAGCAGCCAAGAGCCGACTAGCGGTTACGAGCAGTACTTC
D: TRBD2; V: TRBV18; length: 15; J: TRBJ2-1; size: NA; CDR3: CASSPSGVSYNEQFF; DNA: TGTGCCAGCTCACCGAGCGGGGTATCCTACAATGAGCAGTTCTTC
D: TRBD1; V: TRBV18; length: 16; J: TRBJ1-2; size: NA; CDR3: CASSPGSGQGVYGYTF; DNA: TGTGCCAGCTCACCTGGGTCGGGACAGGGAGTTTATGGCTACACCTTC
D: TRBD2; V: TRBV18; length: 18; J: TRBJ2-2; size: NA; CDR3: CASSPRTSGSVNTGELFF; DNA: TGTGCCAGCTCACCTAGAACTAGCGGGAGTGTTAACACCGGGGAGCTGTTTTTT
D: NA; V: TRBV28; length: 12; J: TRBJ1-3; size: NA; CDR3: CASTNSGNTIYF; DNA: TGTGCCAGCACCAACTCTGGAAACACCATATATTTT
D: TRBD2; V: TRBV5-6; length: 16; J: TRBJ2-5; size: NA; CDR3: CASSFRLAGARETQYF; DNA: TGTGCCAGCAGCTTCCGACTAGCGGGGGCCCGGGAGACCCAGTACTTC
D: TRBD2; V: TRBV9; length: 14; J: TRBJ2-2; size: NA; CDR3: CARGSGGSSGELFF; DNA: TGTGCCAGAGGTAGCGGGGGGAGCTCCGGGGAGCTGTTTTTT
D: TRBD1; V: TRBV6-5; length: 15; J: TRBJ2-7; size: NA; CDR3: CSCGGRDRAAYEQYF; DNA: TGTAGCTGCGGAGGCCGGGACAGGGCCGCCTACGAGCAGTACTTC
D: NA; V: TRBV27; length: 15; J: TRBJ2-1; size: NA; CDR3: CASSLWALVDNEQFF; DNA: TGTGCCAGCAGTTTGTGGGCGTTGGTGGACAATGAGCAGTTCTTC
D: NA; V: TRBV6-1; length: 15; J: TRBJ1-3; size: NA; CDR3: CASSDSLGGGNTIYF; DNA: TGTGCCAGCAGTGATTCTTTGGGAGGTGGAAACACCATATATTTT